The entry below gives a single TCR beta chain sequence along with its context. The antigen remains undetermined. This record belongs to a study of blood T cells in healthy people across ages. Whole-study results and caveats: More naive CD4+ cells and higher diversity marked long-lived donors relative to aged donors.

A second PCR, run for roughly 7 to 12 cycles, used a sample-barcoded 5' primer plus a J-beta primer mix. Through a template-switch adaptor with 12 random nucleotides, each cDNA molecule received a tag. Each single sample gave us at least 2.5 million CDR3-containing paired-end reads. TCRdb processed the 5' RACE reads anew with MiXCR; each CDR3 protein has one entry. The data hold hundreds of thousands of distinct CDR3 sequences, with about 54% observed a single time. This TCR came from a man aged 55 to 70 in good health. Sequences were obtained from blood.

The CDR3 DNA reads as TGCAGCGTTGTAGCGGGGGGGCAATTGGATACGCAGTATTTT. Its protein product is CSVVAGGQLDTQYF. The V gene is TRBV29-1, the J gene TRBJ2-3; 11 bases are a match to TRBD2. With V trimmed by 4 bases and J by 6 bases, 6 bases remained unmatched. Per the germline V gene, CDR1 is SQVTM and CDR2 is ANQGSEA. The CDR3 covers 14 residues.